The rows below give T cell receptor beta chains drawn from one sample of a study of CD8+CD57+ T cells in acquired aplastic anemia. TCRdb reprocessed the reads with MiXCR, giving one entry per CDR3 protein. The sample yields 75,000 to 90,000 distinct CDR3 sequences, approximately 45% seen once. Sequencing input: sorted CD4+, CD8+, or CD8+CD57+ T cells (not recorded which) from PBMCs. These receptors all stem from a human donor in good health, serving as a control. Both conserved end residues are part of each CDR3.

v_call cdr3_aa
TRBV29-1 CSVERTSNTEAFF
TRBV12-3/TRBV12-4 CASGTAGTGFYGYTF
TRBV2 CASSVYRGGNEELFF
TRBV20-1 CSARGPGTRDAEAFF
TRBV25-1 CASSEYVGQGAWEQYF
TRBV5-5 CASRHTQSSYNSPLHF
TRBV29-1 CSAEQGSGELFF
TRBV10-3 CAIRAGTSGASTDTQYF
TRBV29-1 CSATDPNRGEADTQYF
TRBV19 CASSSTGEARGHF
TRBV9 CASSGLAGDVDGTQYF
TRBV20-1 CSGRVAARDEQYF
TRBV11-1 CASSTLASGGFGDTQYF
TRBV15 CATSRDQDTQYF
TRBV19 CASSRGGLGETQYF
TRBV7-2 CASSAGSGSPLHF
TRBV24-1 CATSPGADWRKGYTF
TRBV6-1 CASSETGNQPQHF
TRBV7-3 CASSHRPAEKLFF
TRBV20-1 CSARTTSTYEQYF
TRBV10-3 CASSRTSGALSTDTQYF
TRBV24-1 CATSETLAGIDEQFF